Here is one TCR beta chain with its context. Antigen specificity is unknown. These data belong to a study of cytomegalovirus exposure and HLA in healthy donors. The CDR3 sequence is 12 residues long. V lost 3 bases and J lost 5, with 7 bases in between. From germline, CDR1 is MNHNY and CDR2 SVGAGI (reference sequence). Overall study findings and caveats: Specificity of three CMV-associated chains for CMV antigens was verified in vitro.

Amplification used 60 Vbeta primers and 13 Jbeta primers. Clones were sequenced by immunoSEQ multiplex PCR, and TCRdb holds only the in-frame ones, with some missing. Of 100,000 or so clones in the sample, approximately 80% are singletons; the top ten hold around 5%. Source material: PBMCs. This sequence was found in a man aged 30 to 39 in good health and CMV-seropositive. The chain combines TRBV6-6 with TRBJ1-1, with unresolved D. The CDR3 reads CASSYVNTEAFF. CDR3 bases: TGTGCCAGCAGTTATGTAAATACTGAAGCTTTCTTT.